This entry lists 5 T cell receptor beta chains sequenced from one sample in a study of CXCR3-negative and CXCR3-positive naive CD8 T cells. The authors prepared UMI-labeled TRB cDNA libraries by 5' RACE. Following a re-call of the 5' RACE reads, TCRdb has one entry per CDR3 protein and lacks DNA. The sample table includes about 38,000 distinct CDR3 sequences. The sequencing input was memory CD8+ T cells from blood. The receptors shown here come from a human donor in good health. Some clones in this sample may be carry-over from other donors' samples.

This chain links TRBV27 with TRBJ1-5; no DNA is available, so the TRBD1 call from TCRdb remains unchecked. The germline gives CDR1 MNHEY, CDR2 SMNVEV (reference sequence). This CDR3 region has 14 residues. The CDR3 loop is CASSYGQGSQPQHF.

This sequence joins TRBV11-2 and TRBJ2-7; lacking DNA, the TRBD1 call made by TCRdb goes unchecked. The CDR3 has 13 residues. CDR1 and CDR2 from the germline V gene are SGHAT and FQNNGV. The CDR3 here is CASSPLGIFEQYF.

V gene TRBV5-1 combines with J gene TRBJ1-1. Germline V CDR1 and CDR2: SGHRS, YFSETQ. This CDR3 is built from 15 residues. The CDR3: CASSLGTDGNTEAFF.

The chain combines TRBV28 with TRBJ2-7; TCRdb indicates TRBD1, and absent DNA this call remains unverified. This CDR3 is built from 16 residues. Germline V gives CDR1 MDHEN, CDR2 SYDVKM. The CDR3 protein is CASSPHTGGKPYEQYF.

The V call is TRBV12-3 or TRBV12-4, the J call TRBJ2-7; lacking DNA, the TRBD1 call made by TCRdb goes unchecked. This CDR3 is 15 amino acids long. The CDR3 sequence is CASSRPAGISYEQYF.